The next 15 T cell receptor beta chains were all read from a single sample in a study of early T cells in non-severe SARS-CoV-2 infection. TCRdb re-called the 5' RACE reads through MiXCR, storing one row per CDR3 protein. In the table there are 43,000 or so distinct CDR3 sequences, 4% of which are singletons. Material for sequencing was whole blood. These receptors were obtained from an adult who was a healthcare worker with PCR-confirmed SARS-CoV-2 infection or an uninfected control (not recorded which).

This clonotype was observed at least ten times. V is TRBV10-1 and J is TRBJ2-5; 7 bases match TRBD1. This CDR3 is built from 15 residues. Germline CDR1 and CDR2: WNHNN and SYGVQD (reference sequence). The V segment lost 3 bases and the J segment 5 bases; nucleotides outside the gene matches: 9. The CDR3 protein is CASSDAKGAGETQYF. CDR3 DNA: TGCGCCAGCAGTGACGCGAAGGGGGCTGGCGAGACCCAGTACTTC.

This clonotype came up many times. The chain combines TRBV20-1 with TRBJ1-5, with no clear D. This CDR3 contains 13 residues. Trimming pared 3 bases from V and 7 bases from J, leaving 13 bases between. From germline, CDR1 is DFQATT and CDR2 SNEGSKA (reference sequence). The CDR3 nucleotides read TGCAGTGCTAGCTTGGAGGAGAGGCAGCCCCAGCATTTT. Translating gives CSASLEERQPQHF.

The chain employs TRBV4-1 and TRBJ2-3; no clear D. Trimming pared 4 bases from V and 5 bases from J, leaving 7 bases between. CDR1 is MGHRA, CDR2 YSYEKL, per germline. The CDR3 has 12 amino acids. CDR3 coding DNA: TGCGCCAGCAGCCGGTCAGGAGATACGCAGTATTTT. This translates into CASSRSGDTQYF.

At least ten counts were recorded for this clonotype. The chain employs TRBV30 and TRBJ1-4, with no clear D. Trimming shortened V by 3 bases and J by 0 bases, and 8 bases separated the two germline ends. Germline lookup yields CDR1 GTSNPN and CDR2 SVGIG (reference sequence). CDR3 length: 14 residues. CDR3 residues: CAWRVGTTNEKLFF. CDR3 coding DNA: TGTGCCTGGAGGGTGGGAACAACTAATGAAAAACTGTTTTTT.

This clonotype has only a few counts. CDR3 loop: CASSSSLDSSEKLFF. The DNA of the CDR3 is TGTGCCAGCAGCTCCTCCCTGGACAGCAGTGAAAAACTGTTTTTT. This sequence joins TRBV11-2 and TRBJ1-4, with D maybe TRBD1 (6 bases). Trimming pared 4 bases from V and 7 bases from J, leaving 16 bases between. Per the germline V gene, CDR1 is SGHAT and CDR2 is FQNNGV. CDR3 length: 15 amino acids.

This clonotype was counted ten times or more. This chain connects TRBV5-5 to TRBJ2-5, with 10 nucleotides matching TRBD1. The CDR3 totals 15 residues. Germline loops: CDR1 SGHKS, CDR2 YYEKEE (reference sequence). V trimming: 0 bases; J trimming: 5 bases; junction bases outside the gene matches: 4. CDR3: CASSLAGGQGETQYF. The CDR3 DNA sequence: TGTGCCAGCAGCTTGGCTGGGGGACAGGGGGAGACCCAGTACTTC. Full variable domain (missing parts from reference TRBV5-5 and TRBJ2-5): DAGVTQSPTHLIKTRGQQVTLRCSPISGHKSVSWYQQVLGQGPQFIFQYYEKEERGRGNFPDRFSARQFPNYSSELNVNALLLGDSALYLCASSLAGGQGETQYFGPGTRLLVL.

CDR3 DNA: TGTGCCAGCAGTCGGACAGGGACGCGGACCCAGTACTTC. This encodes CASSRTGTRTQYF. This rearrangement joins TRBV28 to TRBJ2-5; 8 bases match TRBD1. Germline values: CDR1 MDHEN, CDR2 SYDVKM. This CDR3 comprises 13 residues. The trim removed 5 bases at V and 7 bases at J, leaving 6 bases unmatched.

This clonotype was seen repeatedly, ten times or more. This chain links TRBV9 with TRBJ2-7; 7 bases agree with TRBD2. CDR3 length equals 13 residues. CDR1 and CDR2 (germline): SGDLS, YYNGEE. V lost 7 bases, J lost 1 base, and 5 bases stayed unmatched. The CDR3 sequence: CASEGGGSYEQYF. In DNA, the CDR3 is TGTGCCAGCGAAGGCGGGGGTTCCTACGAGCAGTACTTC. Based on the CDR3 plus reference TRBV9 and TRBJ2-7, the full variable domain is DSGVTQTPKHLITATGQRVTLRCSPRSGDLSVYWYQQSLDQGLQFLIQYYNGEERAKGNILERFSAQQFPDLHSELNLSSLELGDSALYFCASEGGGSYEQYFGPGTRLTVT.

This clonotype showed up many times. The CDR3 protein is CASSQDGLNYGYTF. CDR3 nucleotides: TGCGCCAGCAGCCAAGACGGACTGAACTATGGCTACACCTTC. The rearrangement links TRBV4-1 to TRBJ1-2; D unclear. The V and J ends lost 0 bases and 2 bases respectively, with 7 bases between them. Germline V lookup: CDR1 MGHRA, CDR2 YSYEKL. This CDR3 is built from 14 residues.

The chain is built from TRBV2 and TRBJ1-3, with D perhaps matching TRBD1 (5 bases). The CDR3 is 13 amino acids. Trimming took 11 bases from V and 1 from J, leaving 12 bases between them. Germline V CDR1 and CDR2: SNHLY, FYNNEI. As DNA, the CDR3 is TGTGCCCGCCGGGACCCGTCTGGAAACACCATATATTTT. It encodes CARRDPSGNTIYF.

Many counts were recorded for this clonotype. The chain uses TRBV4-1 and TRBJ2-5; no reliable D call. Trimming took off 4 bases at V and 4 bases at J, with 13 bases between the two ends. The germline gives CDR1 MGHRA, CDR2 YSYEKL. The CDR3 is 14 amino acids. The CDR3 region is CASSLVRVAETQYF. CDR3 coding DNA: TGCGCCAGCAGCCTAGTCCGGGTGGCAGAGACCCAGTACTTC.

This clonotype appeared many times. The chain uses TRBV6-5 and TRBJ1-5; 8 nucleotides line up with TRBD1. CDR3 length: 13 residues. J was trimmed by 2 bases and V by 11 bases; bases with no gene match: 5. Germline CDR1 MNHEY, CDR2 SVGAGI. This CDR3 is CAGKTGGNQPQHF. The CDR3 DNA follows: TGTGCCGGCAAGACAGGGGGCAATCAGCCCCAGCATTTT.

This clonotype was recorded many times. CDR3 amino acids: CASSIDRGVYGYTF. The CDR3 bases are TGTGCCAGTAGTATAGACAGGGGTGTCTATGGCTACACCTTC. V is TRBV19 and J is TRBJ1-2, with D possibly TRBD1 on 6 matching bases. Germline V gives CDR1 LNHDA, CDR2 SQIVND (reference sequence). Trimming removed 0 bases from V and 4 bases from J, with 9 bases in between. The CDR3 runs to 14 residues.

This clonotype occurred many times. The chain joins TRBV24-1 to TRBJ1-1, with D possibly TRBD1 on 5 matching bases. The CDR3 totals 15 residues. CDR1 is KGHDR and CDR2 is SFDVKD in the germline V gene. Deletions cut 3 bases from V and 1 base from J, with 11 bases between. This chain's CDR3 is CATSDGRGRNTEAFF. Written as DNA, the CDR3 is TGTGCCACCAGTGATGGGAGGGGACGGAACACTGAAGCTTTCTTT.

In this sample, this clonotype turned up many times. V gene TRBV5-6 combines with J gene TRBJ2-7, with 7 bases lining up with TRBD2. V dropped 2 bases and J dropped 4; count of bases not matched to a gene: 6. CDR1 and CDR2 (germline): SGHDT, YYEEEE. This CDR3 region has 14 residues. This CDR3 is CASSFAGEGYEQYF. DNA of the CDR3: TGTGCCAGCAGCTTCGCGGGGGAAGGTTACGAGCAGTACTTC.